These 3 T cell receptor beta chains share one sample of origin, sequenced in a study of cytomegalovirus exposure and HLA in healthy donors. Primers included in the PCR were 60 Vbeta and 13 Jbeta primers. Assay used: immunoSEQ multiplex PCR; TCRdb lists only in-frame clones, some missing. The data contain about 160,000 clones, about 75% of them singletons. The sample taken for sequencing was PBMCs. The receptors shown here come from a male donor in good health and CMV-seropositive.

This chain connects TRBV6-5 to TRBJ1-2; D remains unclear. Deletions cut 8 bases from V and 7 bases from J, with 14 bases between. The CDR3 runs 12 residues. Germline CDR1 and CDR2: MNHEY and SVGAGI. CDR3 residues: CASHSGSGGYTF. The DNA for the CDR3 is TGTGCCAGCCATTCGGGTAGCGGTGGCTACACCTTC.

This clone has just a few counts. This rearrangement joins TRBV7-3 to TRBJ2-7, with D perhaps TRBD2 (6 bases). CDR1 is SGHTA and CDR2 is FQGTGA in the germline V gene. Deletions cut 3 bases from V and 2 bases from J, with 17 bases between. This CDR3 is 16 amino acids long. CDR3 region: CASSFQGGTGTYEQYF. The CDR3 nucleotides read TGTGCCAGCAGCTTTCAAGGAGGGACCGGGACCTACGAGCAGTACTTC.

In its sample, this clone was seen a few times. CDR3 amino acids: CSVEGREPYEQYF. The CDR3 bases are TGCAGCGTTGAAGGGCGGGAACCCTACGAGCAGTACTTC. This chain links TRBV29-1 with TRBJ2-7, with a tentative D call TRBD2 (6 bases). The CDR3 totals 13 residues. In germline, CDR1 is SQVTM, CDR2 ANQGSEA. The V end lost 1 base, the J end lost 2 bases, and 9 bases lay between the germline ends.